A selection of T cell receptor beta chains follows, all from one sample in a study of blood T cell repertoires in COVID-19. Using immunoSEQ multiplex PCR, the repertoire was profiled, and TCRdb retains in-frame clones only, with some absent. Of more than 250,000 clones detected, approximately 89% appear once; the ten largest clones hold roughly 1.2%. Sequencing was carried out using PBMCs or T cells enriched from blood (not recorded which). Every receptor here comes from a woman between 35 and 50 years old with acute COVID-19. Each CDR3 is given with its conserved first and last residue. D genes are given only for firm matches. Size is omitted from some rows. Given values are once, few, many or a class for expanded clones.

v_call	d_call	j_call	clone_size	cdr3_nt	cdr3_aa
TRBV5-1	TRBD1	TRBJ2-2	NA	TGCGCCAGCAGCCCCGACAGGGGGAGTACCGGGGAGCTGTTTTTT	CASSPDRGSTGELFF
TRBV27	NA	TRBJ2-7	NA	TGTGCCAGCAGTTTAGCAGGTCGGGGTAACGAGCAGTACTTC	CASSLAGRGNEQYF
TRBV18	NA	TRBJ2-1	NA	TGTGCCAGCTCACAGGACACCTCCCGTGAGCAGTTCTTC	CASSQDTSREQFF
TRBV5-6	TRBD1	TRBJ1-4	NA	TGTGCCAGCAGCACTGGACAGGGTTACGAAAAACTGTTTTTT	CASSTGQGYEKLFF
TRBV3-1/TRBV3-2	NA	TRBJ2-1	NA	TGTGCCAGCAGCCAGGCTAATGAGCAGTTCTTC	CASSQANEQFF
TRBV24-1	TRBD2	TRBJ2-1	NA	TGTGCCACCAGTTCCCTCGGGACTAGCGGAGACAATGAGCAGTTCTTC	CATSSLGTSGDNEQFF
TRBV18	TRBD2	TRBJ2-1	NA	TGTGCCAGCTCACCAGAACTAGCGGGAGGGCCACGGCAGTTCTTC	CASSPELAGGPRQFF
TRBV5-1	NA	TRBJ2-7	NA	TGCGCCAGCAGCTTGATACCACAGCCCCTCCCCTACGAGCAGTACTTC	CASSLIPQPLPYEQYF
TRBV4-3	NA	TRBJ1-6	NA	TGCGCCAGCAGCCTCCATTCGACAGGACTTTCACCCCTCCACTTT	CASSLHSTGLSPLHF
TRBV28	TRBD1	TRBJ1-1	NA	TGTGCCAGCAGGCCGGGACAGCCGAACACTGAAGCTTTCTTT	CASRPGQPNTEAFF
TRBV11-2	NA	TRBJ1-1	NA	TGTGCCAGCAGCCCCCCTCGGACAGACATGAACACTGAAGCTTTCTTT	CASSPPRTDMNTEAFF
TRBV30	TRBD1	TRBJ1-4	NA	TGTGCCTGGAGTTACGGGGACAGGGAGGGAGAAAAACTGTTTTTT	CAWSYGDREGEKLFF
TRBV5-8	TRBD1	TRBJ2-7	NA	TGTGCCAGCAACCCCGGGACAGAGCCTTCCTACGAGCAGTACTTC	CASNPGTEPSYEQYF
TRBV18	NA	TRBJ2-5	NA	TGTGCCAGCTCACCTGGTAGCGCCGGTGAAGAGACCCAGTACTTC	CASSPGSAGEETQYF
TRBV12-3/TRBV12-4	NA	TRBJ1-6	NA	TGTGCCAGCAGTTTAAGACAGTCGTCACCCCTCCACTTT	CASSLRQSSPLHF
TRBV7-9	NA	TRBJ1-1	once	TGTGCCAGCGTTGAGTTTGAGGGCACTGAAGCTTTCTTT	CASVEFEGTEAFF
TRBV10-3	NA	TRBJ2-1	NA	TGTGCCATCAGTGAGGTTCGGACTTTGACCTACAATGAGCAGTTCTTC	CAISEVRTLTYNEQFF
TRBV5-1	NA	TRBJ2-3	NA	TGCGCCAGCAGCCCCGTGGGCGGGAAAAGCACAGATACGCAGTATTTT	CASSPVGGKSTDTQYF
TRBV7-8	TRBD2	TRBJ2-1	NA	TGTGCCAGCAGCTTTGGTCTAGCGGGAATCCTCTCCTACAATGAGCAGTTCTTC	CASSFGLAGILSYNEQFF
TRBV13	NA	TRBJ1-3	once	TGTGCCAGCAGCCGCGGGGTCTCTGGAAACACCATATATTTT	CASSRGVSGNTIYF
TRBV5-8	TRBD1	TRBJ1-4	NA	TGTGCCAGCAGAAGAGGACAGGGATATGAAAAACTGTTTTTT	CASRRGQGYEKLFF
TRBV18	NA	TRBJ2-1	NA	TGTGCCAGCTCACCATTATCCAACGGGGGGCACAATGAGCAGTTCTTC	CASSPLSNGGHNEQFF
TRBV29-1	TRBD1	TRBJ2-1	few	TGCAGCGTCATGGACAGGGGGCTAAGCGATGAGCAGTTCTTC	CSVMDRGLSDEQFF
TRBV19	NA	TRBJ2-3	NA	TGTGCCAGTAGTATGGTGACTTCGTACACAGATACGCAGTATTTT	CASSMVTSYTDTQYF
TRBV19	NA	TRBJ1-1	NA	TGTGCCAGTAGTTTCCAGGTCGACACTGAAGCTTTCTTT	CASSFQVDTEAFF
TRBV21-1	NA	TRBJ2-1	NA	TGTGCCAGCAGCCCCCGACAGGAACTTTACAATGAGCAGTTCTTC	CASSPRQELYNEQFF
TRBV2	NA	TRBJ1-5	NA	TGTGCCAGCAGCGCAGGGGAGGGGGACAATCAGCCCCAGCATTTT	CASSAGEGDNQPQHF
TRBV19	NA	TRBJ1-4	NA	TGTGCCAGTAGTCCGCAATGGAGGGCAGGTTCAACTAATGAAAAACTGTTTTTT	CASSPQWRAGSTNEKLFF
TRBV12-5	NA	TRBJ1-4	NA	TGTGCTAGTGGCCGAGGACAGCTGGAAAAACTGTTTTTT	CASGRGQLEKLFF
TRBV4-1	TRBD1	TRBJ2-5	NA	TGCGCCAGCAGCCAAACTCCGGCCGGGACAGAGGGAGAGACCCAGTACTTC	CASSQTPAGTEGETQYF
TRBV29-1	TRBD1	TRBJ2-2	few	TGCAGCGTTGTGACTGGGACAGCGAACACCGGGGAGCTGTTTTTT	CSVVTGTANTGELFF
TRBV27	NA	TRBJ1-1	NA	TGTGCCAGCAGTTTTGACGGGGAGAACACTGAAGCTTTCTTT	CASSFDGENTEAFF
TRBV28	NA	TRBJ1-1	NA	TGTGCCAGCAGCTCCGGTCAGGGTCTGAACACTGAAGCTTTCTTT	CASSSGQGLNTEAFF
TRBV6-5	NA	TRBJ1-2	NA	TGTGCCAGCTTGAGATCCTATGGCTACACCTTC	CASLRSYGYTF
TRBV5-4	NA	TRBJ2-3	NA	TGTGCCAGCAGCTCCCCGGGCCCCGGGGTTATAGATACGCAGTATTTT	CASSSPGPGVIDTQYF
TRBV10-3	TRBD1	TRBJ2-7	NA	TGTGCCACACTTGCTCCCGGGACAGTTTTCTCCTACGAGCAGTACTTC	CATLAPGTVFSYEQYF
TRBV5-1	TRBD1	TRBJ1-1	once	TGCGCCAGCAGCTCGACAGGGGCTTGGACTGAAGCTTTCTTT	CASSSTGAWTEAFF
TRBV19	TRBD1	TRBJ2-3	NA	TGTGCCAGTAGTATGTGGCATGGACAGGACGGCACAGATACGCAGTATTTT	CASSMWHGQDGTDTQYF
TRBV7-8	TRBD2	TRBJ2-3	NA	TGTGCCAGCAGCCCCCGGGGTTTAGCGGGGGCTGTAGTCACAGATACGCAGTATTTT	CASSPRGLAGAVVTDTQYF
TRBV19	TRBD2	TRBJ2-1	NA	TGTGCCACCCGCCTAGCGGGAGGGCCCGATGAGCAGTTCTTC	CATRLAGGPDEQFF
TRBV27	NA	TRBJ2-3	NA	TGTGCCACCAATTTAGTAGGGGCCGGCACAGATACGCAGTATTTT	CATNLVGAGTDTQYF
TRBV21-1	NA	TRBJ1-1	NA	TGTGCCAGCAACCTCAGATTACGGAACACTGAAGCTTTCTTT	CASNLRLRNTEAFF
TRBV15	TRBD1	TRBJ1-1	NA	TGTGCCACCAGCAGGAGACAGGGGGCAGACACTGAAGCTTTCTTT	CATSRRQGADTEAFF
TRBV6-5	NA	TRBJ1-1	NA	TGTGCCAGCAGTTACTCGGTACAGGGCACTGAAGCTTTCTTT	CASSYSVQGTEAFF
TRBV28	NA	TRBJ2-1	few	TGTGCCAGCAGTTCCTTGGGGGCCGGAGGTGAGCAGTTCTTC	CASSSLGAGGEQFF
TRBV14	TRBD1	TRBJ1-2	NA	TGTGCCAGCAGCCAAGCCAGGGGGCAATATGGCTACACCTTC	CASSQARGQYGYTF
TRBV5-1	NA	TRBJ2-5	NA	TGCGCCAGCAGCTTGTTTACTGATCAAGAGACCCAGTACTTC	CASSLFTDQETQYF
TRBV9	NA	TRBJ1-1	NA	TGTGCCAGCAGCCCTACTAGGGCACGGGTTAACACTGAAGCTTTCTTT	CASSPTRARVNTEAFF